The 24 T cell receptor beta chains listed next were all sequenced from one sample in a study of T-cell reconstitution after alpha-beta-depleted transplantation in children. Unique molecular identifiers were used in preparing the TCRbeta library. TCRdb called the PCR reads again in MiXCR, with one record for every CDR3 protein. Here the sample spans 500,000 or so distinct CDR3 sequences, about 31% being singletons. The starting material was PBMCs from the stem cell graft donor, obtained from the stem cell graft. The receptors come from a human donor who donated a stem cell graft to a child with aplastic anemia.

This sequence joins TRBV7-2 and TRBJ2-1; TRBD2 agrees at 13 bases. This CDR3 contains 16 residues. Looked up from germline, CDR1 is SGHTA and CDR2 is FQGNSA. V was pared by 4 bases and J by 6 bases, with 6 bases of the junction left unmatched. CDR3 sequence reads: CASSYTGTSGVNEQFF. CDR3 nucleotides: TGTGCCAGCAGCTATACCGGGACTAGCGGGGTCAATGAGCAGTTCTTC.

This clonotype was seen more than once but under ten times. The chain joins TRBV10-3 to TRBJ1-6; 7 bases are shared with TRBD1. Per the germline V gene, CDR1 is ENHRY and CDR2 is SYGVKD. The ends lost 2 bases at V and 7 bases at J; junction bases unmatched: 8. The CDR3 covers 16 residues. The CDR3 region is CAISEPRTGVNSPLHF. The CDR3 DNA follows: TGTGCCATCAGTGAGCCTCGTACAGGGGTAAATTCACCCCTCCACTTT.

The chain employs TRBV6-5 and TRBJ2-7; D not resolved. V lost 0 bases, J lost 0 bases, and 9 bases lay in between. In germline, CDR1 is MNHEY, CDR2 SVGAGI. CDR3 length: 15 residues. Here the CDR3 reads CASSYSSSSSYEQYV. The CDR3 nucleotides read TGTGCCAGCAGTTACTCGTCATCCTCCTCCTACGAGCAGTACGTC.

There are a few counts of this clonotype. The chain joins TRBV5-5 to TRBJ2-7; tentative D call: TRBD1 (6 bases). The CDR3 has 17 residues. Trimming pared 1 base from V and 2 bases from J, leaving 19 bases between. Germline loops: CDR1 SGHKS, CDR2 YYEKEE (reference sequence). CDR3 coding DNA: TGTGCCAGCAGCTTGTCTCCGAACGTCAGGGGCGCCTACGAGCAGTACTTC. Protein sequence: CASSLSPNVRGAYEQYF.

V and J are TRBV6-6 and TRBJ2-7; D is unclear. Germline assignment: CDR1 MNHNY and CDR2 SVGAGI (reference sequence). The V and J ends lost 6 bases and 0 bases respectively, with 9 bases between them. This CDR3 has 13 residues. The CDR3 region is CASSRMDSYEQYF. The CDR3 DNA is TGTGCCAGCAGCCGAATGGACTCCTACGAGCAGTACTTC.

The chain is built from TRBV6-1 and TRBJ1-1, with D hard to call. The CDR3 consists of 14 residues. The germline CDR1 and CDR2 sequences are MNHNS and SASEGT. V dropped 7 bases and J dropped 1 base, with 13 bases sitting between them. The CDR3 protein is CASTPAGKNTEAFF. The CDR3 DNA sequence: TGTGCCAGCACGCCGGCGGGGAAGAACACTGAAGCTTTCTTT.

The chain carries TRBV7-2 and TRBJ1-6; D is unresolved. CDR3 length: 13 amino acids. With 5 bases removed from V and 11 bases from J, the gap between germline ends came to 13 bases. Germline assignment: CDR1 SGHTA and CDR2 FQGNSA. In DNA, the CDR3 is TGTGCCAGCAGCCCTTTCAACGGTACACCCCTCCACTTT. Its translation: CASSPFNGTPLHF. Combining the CDR3 with reference TRBV7-2 and TRBJ1-6 gives the whole variable domain GAGVSQSPSNKVTEKGKDVELRCDPISGHTALYWYRQSLGQGLEFLIYFQGNSAPDKSGLPSDRFSAERTGGSVSTLTIQRTQQEDSAVYLCASSPFNGTPLHFGNGTRLTVT.

Written as DNA, the CDR3 is TGTGCCAGCAGCGCTATTTCCGGGACAGGGAGTAGCGAGCAGTACGTC. It is translated as CASSAISGTGSSEQYV. The chain employs TRBV5-5 and TRBJ2-7; 9 positions agree with TRBD1. Germline CDR1 SGHKS, CDR2 YYEKEE (reference sequence). V was pared by 4 bases and J by 6 bases, with 14 bases of the junction left unmatched. The CDR3 has 16 residues.

CDR3 bases: TGTGCCAGCAGTTACAGGAGGGCGGACGAGCAGTACGTC. Residues: CASSYRRADEQYV. This chain uses TRBV6-2 or TRBV6-3 with TRBJ2-7, with D possibly TRBD2 on 6 matching bases. Germline CDR1 and CDR2: MNHEY and SVGEGT. V lost 2 bases and J lost 5, with 10 bases in between. There are 13 residues in the CDR3.

This chain connects TRBV4-3 to TRBJ1-5; D uncertain. Trimming took 4 bases from V and 7 from J, leaving 11 bases between them. CDR1 and CDR2 from the germline V gene are LGHNA and YSLEER. The CDR3 extends over 13 amino acids. The CDR3 region has the DNA TGCGCCAGCAGCCGTGAGGTCGACCAGCCCCAGCATTTT. It encodes CASSREVDQPQHF.

This clonotype has a handful of counts. The chain has TRBV7-2 and TRBJ2-7; possible D gene TRBD2, 5 bases. Germline loops: CDR1 SGHTA, CDR2 FQGNSA. Trimming took off 2 bases at V and 3 bases at J, with 11 bases between the two ends. The CDR3 loop spans 14 amino acids. In DNA, the CDR3 is TGTGCCAGCAGCTTACAACTAGAAATCTACGAGCAGTACTTC. It is translated as CASSLQLEIYEQYF.

The J gene is TRBJ1-2, the V gene TRBV9; the match to TRBD1 covers 8 bases. V lost 0 bases, J lost 8 bases, and 9 bases stayed unmatched. This CDR3 comprises 15 residues. Germline lookup yields CDR1 SGDLS and CDR2 YYNGEE. CDR3 region: CASSVGLRGLRGYTF. The CDR3 DNA reads as TGTGCCAGCAGCGTAGGTCTCAGGGGGCTGAGGGGCTACACCTTC.

The rearrangement joins TRBV20-1 to TRBJ1-2; D gene unclear. There are 12 residues in the CDR3. CDR1 is DFQATT and CDR2 is SNEGSKA in the germline V gene (reference sequence). Trimming cost V 0 bases and J 7 bases, with 9 bases left between them. The CDR3 spells CSARDSASGYTF. CDR3 DNA: TGCAGTGCTAGAGATTCGGCATCTGGCTACACCTTC.

V usage is TRBV5-1 and J usage is TRBJ1-1; D ambiguous. Trimming cost V 5 bases and J 4 bases, with 6 bases left between them. This CDR3 is built from 11 residues. CDR1 and CDR2 (germline): SGHRS, YFSETQ. The CDR3 protein is CASREFTEAFF. DNA for the CDR3: TGCGCCAGCAGAGAGTTCACTGAAGCTTTCTTT.

The table lists this clonotype with a few counts. V gene TRBV7-9 combines with J gene TRBJ2-1; the D is unclear. The CDR3 has 14 residues. CDR1 is SEHNR and CDR2 is FQNEAQ in the germline V gene (reference sequence). Deletions cut 5 bases from V and 9 bases from J, with 17 bases between. The CDR3 region has the DNA TGTGCCAGCAGCGCGACCGGTCCGACCGGTGAGCAGTTCTTC. It encodes CASSATGPTGEQFF.

The chain combines TRBV5-1 with TRBJ2-7; D is perhaps TRBD1 (6 bases). There are 16 residues in the CDR3. In germline, CDR1 is SGHRS, CDR2 YFSETQ. V lost 1 base and J 0 bases, leaving 14 bases between the germline ends. The CDR3 bases are TGCGCCAGCAGCTTGACCGCTACAGGGAGCTCCTACGAGCAGTACTTC. Residues: CASSLTATGSSYEQYF.

The CDR3: CASSFLAGARDEQFF. The CDR3 DNA reads TGTGCCAGCAGTTTTCTAGCGGGAGCTCGGGATGAGCAGTTCTTC. The J gene is TRBJ2-1, the V gene TRBV27; the match to TRBD2 covers 10 bases. This CDR3 has 15 residues. Germline loops: CDR1 MNHEY, CDR2 SMNVEV (reference sequence). With 3 bases clipped from V and 8 bases from J, the junction kept 7 bases outside the gene matches.

This chain uses TRBV30 with TRBJ2-7; 9 bases are a match to TRBD1. Per germline, CDR1 GTSNPN and CDR2 SVGIG (reference sequence). The CDR3 is 14 amino acids. Germline trimming cut 4 bases from V and 3 bases from J; bases unmatched to any gene: 7. DNA for the CDR3: TGTGCCTGGACTGTACGGGACAGGGTCTACGAGCAGTACTTC. This encodes CAWTVRDRVYEQYF. Filled out from reference TRBV30 and TRBJ2-7, the complete variable domain reads SQTIHQWPATLVQPVGSPLSLECTVEGTSNPNLYWYRQAAGRGLQLLFYSVGIGQISSEVPQNLSASRPQDRQFILSSKKLLLSDSGFYLCAWTVRDRVYEQYFGPGTRLTVT.

This sequence joins TRBV27 and TRBJ2-3; possibly TRBD1 or TRBD2 for D (6 bases each). The V end lost 5 bases, the J end lost 4 bases, and 13 bases lay between the germline ends. CDR3 size: 14 residues. Per the germline V gene, CDR1 is MNHEY and CDR2 is SMNVEV (reference sequence). CDR3 nucleotide sequence: TGTGCCAGCAGTCCGCCGGGGGCTCCAGATACGCAGTATTTT. It is translated as CASSPPGAPDTQYF.

This clonotype was seen just once. The chain has TRBV4-3 and TRBJ2-1, with TRBD1 identical over 9 bases. Germline V CDR1 and CDR2: LGHNA, YSLEER. The CDR3 spans 15 residues. The trim removed 4 bases at V and 9 bases at J, leaving 10 bases unmatched. CDR3 protein: CASSRPGQGHTEQFF. Here the CDR3 DNA reads TGCGCCAGCAGCCGGCCGGGACAGGGACACACTGAGCAGTTCTTC.

The chain uses TRBV4-1 and TRBJ1-5; no clear D. The germline V and J ends were trimmed by 0 bases and 5 bases, with 17 bases remaining between them. This CDR3 has 17 residues. Per germline, CDR1 MGHRA and CDR2 YSYEKL. CDR3 sequence reads: CASSQDLEGLAYQPQHF. CDR3 bases: TGCGCCAGCAGCCAAGATCTGGAGGGCCTAGCTTATCAGCCCCAGCATTTT.

This clonotype was detected a few times. The V and J genes are TRBV29-1 and TRBJ2-2; D remains unclear. V lost 6 bases to trimming and J lost 8 bases, with 7 bases between them. Germline V gene data show CDR1 as SQVTM and CDR2 as ANQGSEA. This CDR3 spans 10 amino acids. CDR3 DNA sequence: TGCAGCGTCGGAGAAGGGGAGCTGTTTTTT. Translating it yields CSVGEGELFF.

This clonotype showed up just a few times. J is TRBJ2-7 and V is TRBV6-5, with unresolved D. Germline CDR1 reads MNHEY; CDR2 reads SVGAGI. V lost 2 bases to trimming and J lost 4 bases, with 9 bases between them. This CDR3 spans 13 amino acids. CDR3 protein: CASSYVTGYEQYF. The CDR3 DNA sequence: TGTGCCAGCAGTTACGTGACCGGGTACGAGCAGTACTTC.

The gene calls are TRBV6-1 and TRBJ1-5; no clear D. This CDR3 comprises 18 residues. Germline assignment: CDR1 MNHNS and CDR2 SASEGT. Trimming removed 0 bases at V and 0 bases at J, with 15 bases between. The CDR3 region has the DNA TGTGCCAGCAGTGAAGCGTCGAGAGGGTCATATAGCAATCAGCCCCAGCATTTT. It specifies CASSEASRGSYSNQPQHF.